A selection of T cell receptor beta chains follows, all from one sample in a study of blood T cell repertoires in COVID-19. The repertoire was sequenced with immunoSEQ multiplex PCR; TCRdb's copy has only in-frame clones and lacks some. The data contain 450,000 or so clones, approximately 90% of them singletons. Sequencing used peripheral blood. These receptors all stem from a man younger than 35 with COVID-19, enrolled during active disease. Both conserved end residues are part of each CDR3. D genes are given only for firm matches. Size is stated for part of the rows, as once, few or many counts, or as a class when the clone is expanded.

v_call,d_call,clone_size,j_call,cdr3_length,cdr3_aa,cdr3_nt
TRBV30,NA,NA,TRBJ2-7,13,CAWSRGISYEQYF,TGTGCCTGGAGTAGGGGAATCTCCTACGAGCAGTACTTC
TRBV9,TRBD2,NA,TRBJ2-3,16,CASSVALRGNRDTQYF,TGTGCCAGCAGCGTAGCTCTGCGGGGGAACCGAGATACGCAGTATTTT
TRBV6-5,TRBD1,few,TRBJ1-2,14,CASSFSDREGGYTF,TGTGCCAGCAGTTTCTCGGACAGGGAAGGAGGCTACACCTTC
TRBV3-1/TRBV3-2,NA,NA,TRBJ1-6,15,CASSQDGGRDSPLHF,TGTGCCAGCAGCCAAGATGGCGGCCGGGATTCACCCCTCCACTTT
TRBV5-4,NA,NA,TRBJ2-3,13,CASKDLPEDTQYF,TGTGCCAGCAAAGACTTGCCCGAAGATACGCAGTATTTT
TRBV6-5,NA,once,TRBJ2-1,14,CASSRLETYNEQFF,TGTGCCAGCAGCCGACTAGAGACCTACAATGAGCAGTTCTTC
TRBV19,TRBD1,NA,TRBJ1-1,15,CASSMDRTGGTEAFF,TGTGCCAGTAGTATGGACAGGACAGGGGGCACTGAAGCTTTCTTT
TRBV6-5,TRBD1,NA,TRBJ1-5,13,CASSLTGIQPQHF,TGTGCCAGCAGTCTGACAGGGATCCAGCCCCAGCATTTT
TRBV7-2,TRBD2,NA,TRBJ2-5,17,CASSLTPVLAVQETQYF,TGTGCCAGCAGCTTAACGCCTGTACTAGCGGTACAAGAGACCCAGTACTTC
TRBV14,NA,NA,TRBJ1-6,16,CASSQEVGADISPLHF,TGTGCCAGCAGCCAAGAGGTGGGGGCGGATATATCACCCCTCCACTTT
TRBV6-6,NA,once,TRBJ2-7,16,CASSYSKAEMSYEQYF,TGTGCCAGCAGTTACTCGAAAGCGGAGATGAGCTACGAGCAGTACTTC
TRBV5-1,TRBD1,few,TRBJ1-1,15,CASSFNRDRRTEAFF,TGCGCCAGCAGCTTTAACCGGGACAGGAGGACTGAAGCTTTCTTT
TRBV6-1,NA,NA,TRBJ1-5,18,CASSDPIRTAYSNQPQHF,TGTGCCAGCAGTGATCCCATAAGGACAGCATATAGCAATCAGCCCCAGCATTTT
TRBV2,TRBD1,few,TRBJ1-2,13,CASREDRQNGYTF,TGTGCCAGCAGAGAGGACAGGCAGAATGGCTACACCTTC
TRBV7-2,TRBD1,NA,TRBJ1-2,13,CASPKDRVDGYTF,TGTGCCAGCCCTAAAGACAGGGTGGATGGCTACACCTTC
TRBV27,TRBD2,NA,TRBJ2-3,15,CASSSNSGGQYTQYF,TGTGCCAGCAGTTCGAATAGCGGGGGGCAATATACGCAGTATTTT
TRBV24-1,TRBD2,NA,TRBJ2-2,16,CATSDYLAGWTGELFF,TGTGCCACCAGTGATTACCTAGCGGGATGGACCGGGGAGCTGTTTTTT
TRBV5-1,NA,few,TRBJ2-7,17,CASASDSPRLGTYEQYF,TGCGCCAGCGCCTCTGACTCCCCCCGACTAGGAACCTACGAGCAGTACTTC
TRBV10-3,TRBD2,few,TRBJ2-5,15,CAMPGLAGGRETQYF,TGTGCCATGCCGGGACTAGCGGGGGGGCGAGAGACCCAGTACTTC
TRBV7-9,TRBD2,NA,TRBJ2-1,15,CASSLVTSVYNEQFF,TGTGCCAGCAGCTTAGTGACTAGCGTCTACAATGAGCAGTTCTTC
TRBV6-1,TRBD2,NA,TRBJ2-1,13,CASSEAGGNEQFF,TGTGCCAGCAGTGAAGCGGGGGGGAATGAGCAGTTCTTC
TRBV5-6,NA,NA,TRBJ2-5,15,CASSLDRQGRETQYF,TGTGCCAGCAGCTTGGACCGGCAGGGGCGGGAGACCCAGTACTTC
TRBV18,TRBD1,once,TRBJ2-3,15,CASSQRQGPTDTQYF,TGTGCCAGCTCACAACGACAGGGTCCCACAGATACGCAGTATTTT
TRBV5-1,TRBD2,few,TRBJ2-5,17,CASSPGLEYYSEETQYF,TGCGCCAGCAGCCCGGGACTAGAGTACTATAGTGAAGAGACCCAGTACTTC
TRBV11-3,TRBD2,NA,TRBJ2-1,16,CASSLDPERECYEQFF,TGTGCCAGCAGCTTAGATCCAGAGCGGGAGTGTTATGAGCAGTTCTTC
TRBV7-9,NA,NA,TRBJ2-2,16,CASSSLRLAGTGELFF,TGTGCCAGCAGCTCACTCAGGCTAGCTGGCACCGGGGAGCTGTTTTTT
TRBV5-1,TRBD2,NA,TRBJ2-5,16,CASSLMPSGKQETQYF,TGCGCCAGCAGCTTAATGCCTAGCGGAAAACAAGAGACCCAGTACTTC
TRBV11-2,NA,NA,TRBJ2-7,15,CASSFTDTSSYEQYF,TGTGCCAGCAGCTTTACTGACACGAGCTCCTACGAGCAGTACTTC
TRBV6-2/TRBV6-3,NA,once,TRBJ2-1,11,CASSLGAEQFF,TGTGCCAGCAGTTTGGGGGCAGAGCAGTTCTTC
TRBV7-2,TRBD2,NA,TRBJ2-2,16,CASSGTSGTYTGELFF,TGTGCCAGCAGCGGGACTAGCGGAACGTACACCGGGGAGCTGTTTTTT
TRBV19,NA,NA,TRBJ1-6,11,CASWAASPLHF,TGTGCCAGTTGGGCAGCCTCACCCCTCCACTTT
TRBV3-1/TRBV3-2,NA,NA,TRBJ2-5,15,CASSQGLGSQETQYF,TGTGCCAGCAGCCAAGGACTAGGGTCTCAAGAGACCCAGTACTTC
TRBV5-1,NA,NA,TRBJ1-2,13,CASSPDLFYGYTF,TGCGCCAGCAGTCCCGACTTGTTCTATGGCTACACCTTC
TRBV29-1,NA,NA,TRBJ2-1,14,CSVGLVLSRYEQFF,TGCAGCGTTGGGTTGGTCCTATCTCGATATGAGCAGTTCTTC
TRBV5-1,NA,NA,TRBJ2-1,16,CASSLRRASSYNEQFF,TGCGCCAGCAGCTTGAGGCGGGCATCATCCTACAATGAGCAGTTCTTC
TRBV6-4,TRBD1,NA,TRBJ1-6,14,CASREGTEGSPLHF,TGTGCCAGCAGGGAGGGGACAGAAGGTTCACCCCTCCACTTT
TRBV18,TRBD1,NA,TRBJ2-7,14,CASSSGQGPYEQYF,TGTGCCAGCTCATCGGGACAGGGGCCCTACGAGCAGTACTTC
TRBV5-1,NA,NA,TRBJ2-5,15,CASRIRGNSEETQYF,TGCGCCAGCAGAATCAGGGGTAATTCTGAGGAGACCCAGTACTTC
TRBV5-1,TRBD2,NA,TRBJ2-3,19,CASSSEPKRLAGSSDTQYF,TGCGCCAGCAGCTCCGAACCTAAGAGACTAGCGGGGTCATCAGATACGCAGTATTTT
TRBV2,NA,NA,TRBJ2-3,12,CASSRVTNTQYF,TGTGCCAGCAGTCGGGTCACAAATACGCAGTATTTT
TRBV6-5,TRBD1,NA,TRBJ2-1,14,CASSGQGNYNEQFF,TGTGCCAGCTCCGGACAGGGGAACTACAATGAGCAGTTCTTC
TRBV10-2,NA,NA,TRBJ2-7,13,CASSLQFVDEQYF,TGCGCCAGCAGCTTACAGTTTGTGGACGAGCAGTACTTC
TRBV5-4,TRBD2,NA,TRBJ2-7,15,CASSFAGAGSYEQYF,TGTGCCAGCAGCTTCGCGGGAGCCGGCTCCTACGAGCAGTACTTC
TRBV9,TRBD2,NA,TRBJ2-1,15,CASSVVTSGFNEQFF,TGTGCCAGCAGCGTAGTTACTAGCGGCTTCAATGAGCAGTTCTTC
TRBV3-1/TRBV3-2,TRBD2,NA,TRBJ2-1,16,CASSQVASGSFNEQFF,TGTGCCAGCAGCCAAGTTGCTAGCGGGAGTTTCAATGAGCAGTTCTTC
TRBV18,NA,NA,TRBJ1-4,16,CASSDSRTGLGEKLFF,TGTGCCAGCTCAGATAGCCGAACAGGGCTGGGAGAAAAACTGTTTTTT
TRBV4-1,TRBD1,few,TRBJ2-1,15,CASSPAGTGVGEQFF,TGCGCCAGCAGCCCCGCCGGGACAGGGGTAGGTGAGCAGTTCTTC
TRBV28,NA,NA,TRBJ2-1,17,CASSLYGGGSVFDEQFF,TGTGCCAGCAGTCTCTATGGGGGCGGGTCCGTATTTGATGAGCAGTTCTTC
TRBV7-9,TRBD2,NA,TRBJ2-3,18,CASRSRGSGPRGTDTQYF,TGTGCCAGCAGGTCCCGGGGTAGCGGGCCCCGAGGGACAGATACGCAGTATTTT
TRBV24-1,NA,NA,TRBJ2-7,14,CATSGTGTLGEQYF,TGTGCCACCAGTGGGACCGGGACTTTGGGGGAGCAGTACTTC
TRBV3-1/TRBV3-2,TRBD2,NA,TRBJ2-5,17,CASSQGGVAGFQETQYF,TGTGCCAGCAGCCAAGGTGGGGTAGCGGGCTTCCAAGAGACCCAGTACTTC
TRBV6-5,NA,NA,TRBJ1-6,13,CASSYWPLRALHF,TGTGCCAGCAGTTACTGGCCGCTTCGGGCCCTCCACTTT
TRBV3-1/TRBV3-2,NA,NA,TRBJ1-2,14,CASSLTHAVYGYTF,TGTGCCAGCAGCCTCACACACGCCGTCTATGGCTACACCTTC
TRBV3-1/TRBV3-2,NA,once,TRBJ1-1,11,CASSQGPEAFF,TGTGCCAGCAGCCAGGGGCCTGAAGCTTTCTTT
TRBV5-4,TRBD1,NA,TRBJ2-7,15,CASSLGDDRDYEQYF,TGTGCCAGCAGCTTGGGGGACGACAGGGATTACGAGCAGTACTTC